Listed below are T cell receptor beta chains from one sample, sequenced in a study of blood T cells in healthy people across ages. TCRdb ran MiXCR on the 5' RACE reads and lists one entry per CDR3 protein. Of more than 1.4 million distinct CDR3 sequences in the sample, roughly 40% were seen once. The sequenced material came from blood. These receptors all stem from a woman between 18 and 29 years old in good health. The CDR3 runs from the conserved cysteine through the conserved F or W. Each record gives: CDR3 DNA, CDR3 protein, V gene, CDR3 length, clone size, J gene, D gene. D genes are given only for firm matches. Size is omitted from some rows. Given values are once, few, many or a class for expanded clones.

TGTGCCAGCAGCAAGGCACAAGAGACCCAGTACTTC	CASSKAQETQYF	TRBV9	12	-	TRBJ2-5	-
TGTGCCAGCACCCGAGGGCACACGAACACTGAAGCTTTCTTT	CASTRGHTNTEAFF	TRBV6-5	14	-	TRBJ1-1	-
TGTGCCAGCAGCGTTACAGGGCTACGCTCCTACAATGAGCAGTTCTTC	CASSVTGLRSYNEQFF	TRBV9	16	-	TRBJ2-1	-
TGCAGTGCTTCCGGGACTAGCGGGAGGGAGAATGAGCAGTTCTTC	CSASGTSGRENEQFF	TRBV20-1	15	few	TRBJ2-1	TRBD2
TGCGCCAGCAGCTTGGGAGACAGGGGGCGAAGCATCTATGGCTACACCTTC	CASSLGDRGRSIYGYTF	TRBV5-1	17	-	TRBJ1-2	TRBD1
TGCAGTGCTAGAGATACCCTAGCGGGAGGGCTATGGGTAGGGAAAAACATTCAGTACTTC	CSARDTLAGGLWVGKNIQYF	TRBV20-1	20	-	TRBJ2-4	TRBD2
TGCAGTGCTAGCGGCCTTAATCAGCCCCAGCATTTT	CSASGLNQPQHF	TRBV20-1	12	-	TRBJ1-5	-
TGCGCCAGCAGCCAAGACGAGGTACTAGCTGTCTACAATGAGCAGTTCTTC	CASSQDEVLAVYNEQFF	TRBV4-1	17	-	TRBJ2-1	-
TGTGCCAGCAGATTTGGAGACGAACATCGCTGGGAGTTCTTC	CASRFGDEHRWEFF	TRBV27	14	-	TRBJ2-1	-
TGCAGCGTTGTAACAGGTCTAGACTACGAGCAGTACTTC	CSVVTGLDYEQYF	TRBV29-1	13	few	TRBJ2-7	-
TGTGCCAGCAGCCAAGACTGGTTCACAGATACGCAGTATTTT	CASSQDWFTDTQYF	TRBV3-1	14	-	TRBJ2-3	-
TGTGCCAGCAGTTTATTTGGGCGGGGGAGCTCCTACGAGCAGTACTTC	CASSLFGRGSSYEQYF	TRBV28	16	few	TRBJ2-7	TRBD2
TGTGCCAGCCTGACAGGGGACCCCCACAATGAGCAGTTCTTC	CASLTGDPHNEQFF	TRBV6-2/TRBV6-3	14	-	TRBJ2-1	TRBD1
TGCAGTGCTCCGGACTCCTCTCGCGAGCAGTACTTC	CSAPDSSREQYF	TRBV20-1	12	-	TRBJ2-7	-
TGCGCCAGCAGCTTAGGGGGGACTCAAGAGACCCAGTTCTTC	CASSLGGTQETQFF	TRBV5-1	14	-	TRBJ2-1	-
TGCAGTGCTCGCCCCGGCCAGGGCGGCACTGAAGCTTTCTTT	CSARPGQGGTEAFF	TRBV20-1	14	-	TRBJ1-1	-
TGCAGTGCTAGAGATATAGGGGGGCTGCCAGGAGGAAACACCATATATTTT	CSARDIGGLPGGNTIYF	TRBV20-1	17	-	TRBJ1-3	-
TGTGCCAGCAGTACACAGGGTTCCTACGAGCAGTACTTC	CASSTQGSYEQYF	TRBV2	13	many	TRBJ2-7	-
TGTGCCAGCAGCTTAGATTTAAGCGGGAGGGCCCGAGAGACCCAGTACTTC	CASSLDLSGRARETQYF	TRBV7-2	17	few	TRBJ2-5	TRBD2
TGTGCCACCAGCAGGCAAGAGACCCAGTACTTC	CATSRQETQYF	TRBV15	11	few	TRBJ2-5	-
TGTGCCATCAGTGCAGGGGTATCTAACTATGGCTACACCTTC	CAISAGVSNYGYTF	TRBV10-3	14	-	TRBJ1-2	-
TGTGCCAGCAGCTTAGGGGTGGGGGCTCCCTCCTACGAGCAGTACTTC	CASSLGVGAPSYEQYF	TRBV7-2	16	few	TRBJ2-7	-
TGTGCCAGCAATCCCTCTGGGGGATCCTACGAGCAGTACTTC	CASNPSGGSYEQYF	TRBV6-5	14	-	TRBJ2-7	-
TGTGCCAGCAGGCCTGCAAGCGGGAGTGCAGATACGCAGTATTTT	CASRPASGSADTQYF	TRBV12-3/TRBV12-4	15	-	TRBJ2-3	TRBD2
TGTGCCAGCAGCTTTGGGGGGACCGCTGAGCAGTACTTC	CASSFGGTAEQYF	TRBV11-2	13	-	TRBJ2-7	-
TGTGCCAGCAGTTCCCCTTTCACTAGCGGGGCTCTCACAGATACGCAGTATTTT	CASSSPFTSGALTDTQYF	TRBV27	18	-	TRBJ2-3	TRBD2
TGTGCCAGCAGCGAAGCTGTGGCGCTTTACAATGAGCAGTACTTC	CASSEAVALYNEQYF	TRBV3-1	15	-	TRBJ2-5	-
TGTGCCAGCAGTTATGAAGGGAAGAGAGATACGCAGTATTTT	CASSYEGKRDTQYF	TRBV6-6	14	few	TRBJ2-3	-
TGTGCCAGCAGCCTTACCGGGACACCCAAAGAGACCCAGTACTTC	CASSLTGTPKETQYF	TRBV11-2	15	-	TRBJ2-5	-
TGTGCCAGCAGCCAATGGCTAGCGGGAGATATGTACGAGCAGTACTTC	CASSQWLAGDMYEQYF	TRBV4-2	16	-	TRBJ2-7	TRBD2